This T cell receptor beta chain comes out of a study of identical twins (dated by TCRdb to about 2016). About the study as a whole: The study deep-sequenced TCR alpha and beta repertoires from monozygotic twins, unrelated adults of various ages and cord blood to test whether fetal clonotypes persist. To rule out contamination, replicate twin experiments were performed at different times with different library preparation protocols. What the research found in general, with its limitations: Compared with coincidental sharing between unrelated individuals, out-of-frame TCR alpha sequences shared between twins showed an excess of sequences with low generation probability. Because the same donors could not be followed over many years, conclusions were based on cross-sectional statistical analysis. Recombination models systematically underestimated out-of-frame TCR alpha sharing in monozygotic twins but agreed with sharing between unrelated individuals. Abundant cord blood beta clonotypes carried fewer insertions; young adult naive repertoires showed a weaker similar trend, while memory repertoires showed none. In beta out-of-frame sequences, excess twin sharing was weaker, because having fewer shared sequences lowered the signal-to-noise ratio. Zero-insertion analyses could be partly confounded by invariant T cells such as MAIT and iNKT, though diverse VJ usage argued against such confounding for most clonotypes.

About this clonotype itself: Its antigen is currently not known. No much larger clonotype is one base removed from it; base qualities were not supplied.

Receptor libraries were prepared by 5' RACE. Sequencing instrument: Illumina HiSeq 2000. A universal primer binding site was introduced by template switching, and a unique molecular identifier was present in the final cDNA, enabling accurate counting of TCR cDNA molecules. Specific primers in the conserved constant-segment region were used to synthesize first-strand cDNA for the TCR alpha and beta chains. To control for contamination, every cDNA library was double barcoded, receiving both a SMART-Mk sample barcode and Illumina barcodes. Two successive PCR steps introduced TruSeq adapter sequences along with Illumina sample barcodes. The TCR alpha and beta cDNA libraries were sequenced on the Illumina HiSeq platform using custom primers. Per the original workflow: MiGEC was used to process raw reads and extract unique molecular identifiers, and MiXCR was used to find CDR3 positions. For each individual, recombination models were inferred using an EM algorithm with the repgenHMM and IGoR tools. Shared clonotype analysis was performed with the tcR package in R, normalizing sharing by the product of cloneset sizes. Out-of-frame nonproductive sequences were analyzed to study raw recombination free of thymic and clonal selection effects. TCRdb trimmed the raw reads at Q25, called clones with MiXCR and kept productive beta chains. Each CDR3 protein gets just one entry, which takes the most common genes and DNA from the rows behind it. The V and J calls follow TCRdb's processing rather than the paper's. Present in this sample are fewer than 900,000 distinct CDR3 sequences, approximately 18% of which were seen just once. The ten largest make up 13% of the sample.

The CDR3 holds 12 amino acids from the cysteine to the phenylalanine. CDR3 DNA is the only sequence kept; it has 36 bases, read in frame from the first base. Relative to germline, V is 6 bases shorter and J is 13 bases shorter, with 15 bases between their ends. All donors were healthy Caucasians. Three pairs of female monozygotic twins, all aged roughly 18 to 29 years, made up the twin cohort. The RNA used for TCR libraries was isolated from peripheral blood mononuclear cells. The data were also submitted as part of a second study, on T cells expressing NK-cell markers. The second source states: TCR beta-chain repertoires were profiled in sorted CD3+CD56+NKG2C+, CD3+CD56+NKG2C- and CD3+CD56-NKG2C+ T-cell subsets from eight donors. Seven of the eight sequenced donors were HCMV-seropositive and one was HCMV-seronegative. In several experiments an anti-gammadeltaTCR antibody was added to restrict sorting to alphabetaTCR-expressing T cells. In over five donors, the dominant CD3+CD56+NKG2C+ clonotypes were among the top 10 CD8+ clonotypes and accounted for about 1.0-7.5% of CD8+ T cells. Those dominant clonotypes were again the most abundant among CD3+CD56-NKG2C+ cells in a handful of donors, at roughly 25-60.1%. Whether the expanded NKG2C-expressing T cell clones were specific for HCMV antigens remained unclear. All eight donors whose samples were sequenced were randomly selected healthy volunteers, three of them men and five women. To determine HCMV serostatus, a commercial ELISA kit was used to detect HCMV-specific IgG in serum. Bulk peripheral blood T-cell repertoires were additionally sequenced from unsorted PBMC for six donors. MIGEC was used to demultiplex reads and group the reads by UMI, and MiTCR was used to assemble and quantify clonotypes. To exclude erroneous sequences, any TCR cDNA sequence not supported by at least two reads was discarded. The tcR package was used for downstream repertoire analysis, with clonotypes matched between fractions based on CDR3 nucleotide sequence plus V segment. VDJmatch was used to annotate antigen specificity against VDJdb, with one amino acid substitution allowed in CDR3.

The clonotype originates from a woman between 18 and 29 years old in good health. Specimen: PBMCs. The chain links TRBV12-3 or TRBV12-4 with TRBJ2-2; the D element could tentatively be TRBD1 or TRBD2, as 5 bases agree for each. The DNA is TGTGCCAGCAGCCCGTCCCCAGGGAGGCTGTTTTTT. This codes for CASSPSPGRLFF.